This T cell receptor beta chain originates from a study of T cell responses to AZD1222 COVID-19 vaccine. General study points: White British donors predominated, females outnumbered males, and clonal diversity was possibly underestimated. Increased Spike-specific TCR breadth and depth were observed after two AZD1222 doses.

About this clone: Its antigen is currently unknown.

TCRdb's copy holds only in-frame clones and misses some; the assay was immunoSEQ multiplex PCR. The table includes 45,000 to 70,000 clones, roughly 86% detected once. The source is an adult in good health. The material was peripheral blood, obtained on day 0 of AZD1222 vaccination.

The CDR3 sequence: CASSKPEINQPQHF. CDR3 sequence (DNA): TGTGCCAGCAGTAAACCCGAAATCAATCAGCCCCAGCATTTT. The chain has TRBV6-6 and TRBJ1-5; D uncertain. CDR1 MNHNY and CDR2 SVGAGI come from the germline V gene (reference sequence). The CDR3 has 14 amino acids. The V and J ends lost 5 bases and 3 bases respectively, with 11 bases between them.